This passage covers 18 T cell receptor beta chains from one sample sequenced in a study of control samples from healthy donors and cancer patients (TCRdb year 2020). Preparation of the library involved the immunoSEQ multiplex PCR assay. TCRdb limited this immuneACCESS table to in-frame rearrangements with V and J called. A share of clones is missing; checked studies link under half to unresolved V genes, and the rest is unexplained. The sample has fewer than 90,000 clones on record, roughly 90% of them singletons. The ten largest account for 1.9% of the sample. Sequencing was performed on PBMCs. Every receptor here comes from a woman aged 55-69 years with head and neck cancer.

This sequence joins TRBV5-4 and TRBJ2-7; D gene ambiguous. This CDR3 comprises 12 residues. Trimming stripped 4 bases from V and 3 bases from J, with 8 bases between. CDR1 and CDR2 from the germline V gene are SGHNT and YYREEE (reference sequence). The CDR3 DNA sequence: TGTGCCAGCAGCCAGGACGGCTACGAGCAGTACTTC. This translates into CASSQDGYEQYF.

The V and J genes are TRBV3-1 (or the pseudogene TRBV3-2) and TRBJ2-3; TRBD2 might be the D (6 bases). Trimming cost V 4 bases and J 3 bases, with 17 bases left between them. CDR1 and CDR2 from the germline V gene are LGHDT and YNNKEL (reference sequence). The CDR3 spans 16 residues. The CDR3 sequence: CASSPQGGLATDTQYF. Written as DNA, the CDR3 is TGTGCCAGCAGCCCCCAGGGAGGACTGGCGACAGATACGCAGTATTTT.

This chain connects TRBV3-1 (or the pseudogene TRBV3-2) to TRBJ2-7, with D perhaps being TRBD1 or TRBD2 (5 bases each). Between the trimmed V and J ends, which lost 6 bases and 4 bases, there was a span of 13 bases. The CDR3 sequence is 13 residues long. Germline assignment: CDR1 LGHDT and CDR2 YNNKEL (reference sequence). The CDR3 is CASRRGGVYEQYF. CDR3 DNA sequence: TGTGCCAGCAGACGGGGCGGAGTTTACGAGCAGTACTTC.

V and J are TRBV2 and TRBJ1-2, with 10 bases matching TRBD1. CDR3 size: 14 residues. V was pared by 4 bases and J by 6 bases, with 5 bases of the junction left unmatched. The germline CDR1 and CDR2 sequences are SNHLY and FYNNEI. The CDR3 sequence: CASSGDRGGNGYTF. CDR3 DNA sequence: TGTGCCAGCAGTGGGGACAGGGGAGGGAATGGCTACACCTTC.

The rearrangement uses TRBV27 and TRBJ2-1; D gene unclear. With 5 bases removed from V and 8 bases from J, the gap between germline ends came to 10 bases. The CDR3 is made up of 12 amino acids. The V gene's germline CDR1 is MNHEY and CDR2 SMNVEV (reference sequence). The CDR3 DNA follows: TGTGCCAGCAGTCCCCCTGGGGATGAGCAGTTCTTC. Protein: CASSPPGDEQFF.

In its sample, this clone was seen once. The CDR3 here is CASSPRTSGDTYEQYF. DNA of the CDR3: TGTGCCAGCTCACCAAGGACTAGCGGAGACACCTACGAGCAGTACTTC. V gene TRBV18 combines with J gene TRBJ2-7; TRBD2 aligns across 10 bases. V lost 2 bases to trimming and J lost 2 bases; unmatched junction nucleotides: 6. There are 16 residues in the CDR3. Germline loops: CDR1 KGHSH, CDR2 LQKENI. The full variable domain, with the rest looked up from reference TRBV18 and TRBJ2-7, is NAGVMQNPRHLVRRRGQEARLRCSPMKGHSHVYWYRQLPEEGLKFMVYLQKENIIDESGMPKERFSAEFPKEGPSILRIQQVVRGDSAAYFCASSPRTSGDTYEQYFGPGTRLTVT.

The V gene is TRBV13, the J gene TRBJ2-3; maybe TRBD1 (6 bases). CDR1 is PRHDT and CDR2 is FYEKMQ in the germline V gene (reference sequence). The CDR3 is made up of 17 amino acids. The germline V and J ends were trimmed by 2 bases and 6 bases, with 21 bases remaining between them. The DNA of the CDR3 is TGTGCCAGCAGCTTATCTGACCGGGACACTGAGACGGATACGCAGTATTTT. Amino acids: CASSLSDRDTETDTQYF.

The chain is built from TRBV9 and TRBJ1-2; D gene uncertain. In germline, CDR1 is SGDLS, CDR2 YYNGEE. CDR3 length equals 13 residues. V lost 0 bases and J 2 bases, leaving 5 bases between the germline ends. CDR3 in DNA: TGTGCCAGCAGCGTAGACTGGAACTATGGCTACACCTTC. As protein: CASSVDWNYGYTF.

The chain is built from TRBV11-2 and TRBJ1-1, with 8 bases fitting TRBD1. The V segment lost 1 base and the J segment 5 bases; nucleotides outside the gene matches: 6. The V gene's germline CDR1 is SGHAT and CDR2 FQNNGV. This CDR3 region has 15 residues. The CDR3 is CASSLGHGDRTEAFF. The CDR3 DNA reads TGTGCCAGCAGCTTAGGGCACGGGGACAGGACTGAAGCTTTCTTT.

The chain recombines TRBV7-8 with TRBJ1-2; D is undetermined. The CDR3 sequence is 12 residues long. V gave up 5 bases and J gave up 2 bases, with 6 bases separating them. Per the germline V gene, CDR1 is SGHVS and CDR2 is FQNEAQ. CDR3 residues: CASSTSNYGYTF. CDR3 nucleotide sequence: TGTGCCAGCAGCACTTCAAACTATGGCTACACCTTC.

V usage is TRBV21-1 and J usage is TRBJ2-1; no DNA check was done on the table's D call, TRBD2. TRBV21-1 is a pseudogene segment. This CDR3 has 20 amino acids. The CDR3 here is CASSKARKLAGEEPYNEQFF. The CDR3 DNA is TGTGCCAGCAGCAAAGCTCGCAAATTAGCGGGAGAGGAACCCTACAATGAGCAGTTCTTC.

The chain employs TRBV5-1 and TRBJ1-4; possible D gene TRBD1, 5 bases. Germline V gene sequence: CDR1 SGHRS, CDR2 YFSETQ. This CDR3 spans 15 amino acids. Trimming removed 4 bases at V and 5 bases at J, with 15 bases between. The CDR3 bases are TGCGCCAGCAGCCCACTGGGGGATCGCAATGAAAAACTGTTTTTT. Protein sequence: CASSPLGDRNEKLFF.

This clone was counted a single time. V usage is TRBV4-1 and J usage is TRBJ2-7; 14 nucleotides align to TRBD2. This CDR3 region has 20 residues. The germline gives CDR1 MGHRA, CDR2 YSYEKL. J lost 4 bases, V lost 0 bases, and 14 bases had no gene match. CDR3 residues: CASSQDWEGTSGRRRYEQYF. The DNA for the CDR3 is TGCGCCAGCAGCCAAGATTGGGAAGGGACTAGCGGGAGACGTAGATACGAGCAGTACTTC.

CDR3 amino acids: CASSFRTGGREDTQYF. The CDR3 DNA reads as TGTGCCAGCAGCTTCCGGACAGGGGGCCGAGAAGATACGCAGTATTTT. The V call is TRBV7-9, the J call TRBJ2-3, with TRBD1 matching 11 bases. There are 16 residues in the CDR3. The V segment lost 3 bases and the J segment 5 bases; nucleotides outside the gene matches: 7. Germline assignment: CDR1 SEHNR and CDR2 FQNEAQ (reference sequence). Supplemented by reference TRBV7-9 and TRBJ2-3, the full variable domain reads DTGVSQNPRHKITKRGQNVTFRCDPISEHNRLYWYRQTLGQGPEFLTYFQNEAQLEKSRLLSDRFSAERPKGSFSTLEIQRTEQGDSAMYLCASSFRTGGREDTQYFGPGTRLTVL.

This chain uses TRBV6-6 with TRBJ1-6, with 8 bases identical to TRBD1. CDR1 MNHNY and CDR2 SVGAGI come from the germline V gene (reference sequence). V lost 5 bases to trimming and J lost 5 bases; unmatched junction nucleotides: 5. The CDR3 totals 15 residues. The CDR3 reads CASSRSGQDNSPLHF. DNA of the CDR3: TGTGCCAGCAGTCGATCGGGACAGGATAATTCACCCCTCCACTTT.

This sequence joins TRBV6-2 or TRBV6-3 and TRBJ1-1; a weak D match, TRBD1 (5 bases). V lost 0 bases, J lost 0 bases, and 8 bases lay in between. This CDR3 comprises 15 residues. CDR1 is MNHEY and CDR2 is SVGEGT in the germline V gene. CDR3 DNA sequence: TGTGCCAGCAGTTACTCGACAGAGATGAACACTGAAGCTTTCTTT. Its protein product is CASSYSTEMNTEAFF.

The chain carries TRBV5-1 and TRBJ2-5, with D possibly TRBD1 on 6 matching bases. Trimming cost V 4 bases and J 3 bases, with 16 bases left between them. The CDR3 runs to 15 residues. Germline V CDR1 and CDR2: SGHRS, YFSETQ. CDR3 sequence reads: CASSGTGFGKETQYF. The CDR3 DNA is TGCGCCAGCAGCGGAACAGGGTTTGGAAAAGAGACCCAGTACTTC.

This clone was seen only a few times. The chain links TRBV7-3 to TRBJ2-2; no firm D call. Germline loops: CDR1 SGHTA, CDR2 FQGTGA. V was pared by 5 bases and J by 4 bases, with 11 bases between. This CDR3 has 14 amino acids. CDR3 nucleotides: TGTGCCAGCAGCCTCGGACGGGTCACCGGGGAGCTGTTTTTT. Its translation: CASSLGRVTGELFF.